Listed below are T cell receptor beta chains from one sample, sequenced in a study of blood T cell repertoires in COVID-19. Data came from immunoSEQ multiplex PCR; TCRdb stores just in-frame clones and leaves some out. The sample consists of 250,000 to 350,000 clones, almost 90% of them appearing once. Sequencing input: peripheral blood. Every receptor here comes from a woman in her twenties or thirties with COVID-19, enrolled during active disease. The CDR3 runs from the conserved cysteine through the conserved F or W. The order of the fields is V gene, D gene, clone size, J gene, CDR3 protein, CDR3 DNA. D genes are given only for firm matches. Clone size is given for some rows only: seen once, a few or many times, or a class if the clone is expanded.

TRBV30,TRBD1,-,TRBJ1-2,CAWSRDRGIQWGGYTF,TGTGCCTGGTCCCGGGACAGGGGCATTCAGTGGGGTGGCTACACCTTC
TRBV29-1,-,-,TRBJ1-4,CSVELLGEPNEKLFF,TGCAGCGTTGAATTACTCGGGGAGCCTAATGAAAAACTGTTTTTT
TRBV5-4,-,-,TRBJ2-5,CASSLRGPQETQYF,TGTGCCAGCAGCCTACGCGGGCCCCAAGAGACCCAGTACTTC
TRBV11-2,TRBD2,-,TRBJ2-7,CASSSSSGDYEQYF,TGTGCCAGCAGCTCTTCTAGCGGCGACTACGAGCAGTACTTC
TRBV6-1,-,few,TRBJ1-4,CASSAHSGATNEKLFF,TGTGCCAGCAGTGCTCATTCAGGGGCCACTAATGAAAAACTGTTTTTT
TRBV28,-,-,TRBJ2-7,CATSYFLIGRGLGSYEQYF,TGTGCCACCTCGTACTTCTTAATCGGTAGGGGGTTGGGGTCCTACGAGCAGTACTTC
TRBV10-3,TRBD2,-,TRBJ2-7,CAISGGNEQYF,TGTGCCATCAGCGGGGGGAACGAGCAGTACTTC
TRBV24-1,TRBD1,-,TRBJ2-2,CATSDLRQGDTGELFF,TGTGCCACCAGTGATTTGCGGCAGGGGGACACCGGGGAGCTGTTTTTT
TRBV5-4,TRBD2,-,TRBJ2-3,CASSSKREGGTDTQYF,TGTGCCAGCAGTTCTAAGCGGGAGGGGGGCACAGATACGCAGTATTTT
TRBV6-6,-,-,TRBJ2-5,CASSYVEGLETQYF,TGTGCCAGCAGTTATGTAGAGGGTCTCGAGACCCAGTACTTC
TRBV7-9,-,few,TRBJ2-1,CASSTLRNEQFF,TGTGCCAGCAGCACCCTACGCAATGAGCAGTTCTTC
TRBV9,TRBD2,-,TRBJ2-1,CASSATSGRTNEQFF,TGTGCCAGCAGCGCGACTAGCGGGAGGACCAATGAGCAGTTCTTC
TRBV6-5,TRBD2,-,TRBJ2-1,CASSYGLAARYEQFF,TGTGCCAGCAGTTACGGACTAGCGGCCCGCTATGAGCAGTTCTTC
TRBV4-2,-,-,TRBJ2-1,CASSPTPESQFF,TGTGCCAGCAGCCCGACACCTGAGTCCCAGTTCTTC
TRBV30,-,-,TRBJ2-3,CAWRRASTDTQYF,TGTGCCTGGAGAAGAGCGAGCACAGATACGCAGTATTTT
TRBV6-5,TRBD2,-,TRBJ2-1,CASSYGLASNEQFF,TGTGCCAGCAGTTACGGACTAGCGTCCAATGAGCAGTTCTTC
TRBV30,TRBD2,-,TRBJ2-2,CASLAGGNTGELFF,TGTGCCTCCCTTGCGGGAGGGAACACCGGGGAGCTGTTTTTT
TRBV10-2,TRBD1,-,TRBJ1-5,CATWTGGFQPQHF,TGCGCCACCTGGACAGGGGGCTTTCAGCCCCAGCATTTT
TRBV2,TRBD2,-,TRBJ2-1,CASRGLAGGITYNEQFF,TGTGCCAGCAGGGGCCTGGCGGGAGGGATTACCTACAATGAGCAGTTCTTC
TRBV27,-,-,TRBJ1-4,CASSLLGGAEKLFF,TGTGCCAGCAGTCTCCTGGGGGGTGCTGAAAAACTGTTTTTT
TRBV28,TRBD1,-,TRBJ2-2,CASSFDRGTGELFF,TGTGCCAGCAGTTTCGACAGGGGCACCGGGGAGCTGTTTTTT
TRBV6-5,TRBD1,-,TRBJ1-1,CASSQWTGMNTEAFF,TGTGCCAGCAGTCAGTGGACAGGTATGAACACTGAAGCTTTCTTT
TRBV4-1,TRBD1,-,TRBJ1-2,CASSPSTGDGVLGYTF,TGCGCCAGCAGCCCTTCGACAGGGGACGGCGTCCTTGGCTACACCTTC
TRBV19,-,-,TRBJ1-3,CASSRGVSGNTIYF,TGTGCCAGTAGTCGTGGAGTCTCTGGAAACACCATATATTTT
TRBV7-6,-,once,TRBJ1-4,CASSLDIRAAGNEKLFF,TGTGCCAGCAGCTTAGACATACGAGCAGCGGGTAATGAAAAACTGTTTTTT
TRBV27,-,-,TRBJ2-7,CASSPLLGAGYEQYF,TGTGCCAGCAGTCCCCTACTGGGGGCTGGTTACGAGCAGTACTTC
TRBV5-1,-,-,TRBJ2-2,CASSLGSRNTGELFF,TGCGCCAGCAGCTTGGGTAGCCGCAACACCGGGGAGCTGTTTTTT
TRBV7-3,-,-,TRBJ2-3,CASSLYRESDTQYF,TGTGCCAGCAGCTTATATCGCGAGTCCGATACGCAGTATTTT
TRBV6-5,TRBD2,once,TRBJ2-7,CASSRLAGLEQYF,TGTGCCAGCAGTAGACTAGCGGGGTTGGAGCAGTACTTC
TRBV28,TRBD1,-,TRBJ2-7,CASSPGTGYGQYF,TGTGCCAGCAGCCCTGGGACAGGGTACGGGCAGTACTTC
TRBV5-1,TRBD2,-,TRBJ2-1,CASSRGTSGSNEQFF,TGCGCCAGCAGCCGGGGGACTAGCGGGAGTAATGAGCAGTTCTTC
TRBV6-5,-,once,TRBJ2-5,CASLEGGYQETQYF,TGTGCCAGCCTCGAGGGGGGGTACCAAGAGACCCAGTACTTC
TRBV6-5,TRBD1,-,TRBJ1-1,CASRSGTAEAFF,TGTGCCAGCAGATCTGGGACAGCTGAAGCTTTCTTT
TRBV5-1,-,once,TRBJ2-1,CASSLQGGSYNEQFF,TGCGCCAGCAGCTTGCAGGGGGGCTCCTACAATGAGCAGTTCTTC
TRBV2,-,-,TRBJ2-7,CASSEASRGSYEQYF,TGTGCCAGCAGTGAAGCGAGCAGGGGATCCTACGAGCAGTACTTC
TRBV4-3,TRBD2,-,TRBJ2-3,CASSLQPGLAGHTNTQYF,TGCGCCAGCAGCCTTCAACCGGGACTAGCGGGCCACACGAATACGCAGTATTTT
TRBV24-1,TRBD1,few,TRBJ1-5,CATSRQGNQPQHF,TGTGCCACCAGCAGACAGGGAAATCAGCCCCAGCATTTT
TRBV15,-,-,TRBJ2-3,CATSSDYSGMVQYF,TGTGCCACCAGCAGTGACTATAGCGGAATGGTGCAGTATTTT
TRBV5-1,-,-,TRBJ2-4,CASSLLGGKNIQYF,TGCGCCAGCAGCTTGCTAGGCGGGAAAAACATTCAGTACTTC
TRBV30,-,once,TRBJ1-1,CAWRFQGRKAFF,TGTGCCTGGAGATTTCAGGGGCGTAAGGCTTTCTTT
TRBV24-1,TRBD1,-,TRBJ2-1,CATSDPPQGRDNEQFF,TGTGCCACCAGTGATCCTCCACAGGGGCGCGACAATGAGCAGTTCTTC
TRBV4-3,-,once,TRBJ1-1,CASSQDGQRGTEAFF,TGCGCCAGCAGCCAAGACGGACAGCGGGGCACTGAAGCTTTCTTT
TRBV7-9,TRBD1,-,TRBJ1-6,CASSPRDRINSPLHF,TGTGCCAGCAGCCCCCGGGACAGAATTAATTCACCCCTCCACTTT
TRBV4-1,-,once,TRBJ2-2,CASSQVAAPGTGELFF,TGCGCCAGCAGCCAAGTGGCCGCCCCAGGGACCGGGGAGCTGTTTTTT
TRBV18,TRBD1,-,TRBJ2-3,CASSPEGTGLDTQYF,TGTGCCAGCTCACCGGAGGGGACAGGGCTGGATACGCAGTATTTT
TRBV6-6,TRBD1,-,TRBJ1-2,CASSYQTGGYGYTF,TGTGCCAGCAGTTACCAGACAGGGGGATATGGCTACACCTTC
TRBV24-1,-,-,TRBJ2-1,CATATPGDEQFF,TGTGCCACCGCGACTCCGGGTGATGAGCAGTTCTTC
TRBV4-1,TRBD1,-,TRBJ2-1,CASTSGQGREQFF,TGCGCCAGCACCTCAGGACAGGGGAGAGAGCAGTTCTTC
TRBV27,TRBD2,-,TRBJ2-1,CASSLGTSVYNEQFF,TGTGCCAGCAGTTTAGGGACTAGCGTGTACAATGAGCAGTTCTTC
TRBV9,TRBD2,-,TRBJ2-7,CASSPLGTSGELYEQYF,TGTGCCAGCAGCCCCCTGGGGACTAGCGGAGAACTATACGAGCAGTACTTC
TRBV30,TRBD1,few,TRBJ1-4,CAWSEGQGAFLEKLFF,TGTGCCTGGAGTGAGGGACAGGGGGCTTTTCTGGAAAAACTGTTTTTT
TRBV6-5,-,-,TRBJ1-2,CASSFEDNYGYTF,TGTGCCAGCAGTTTTGAGGATAACTATGGCTACACCTTC